The 32 T cell receptor beta chains given below trace back to one sample, sequenced in a study of T cells after yellow fever vaccination. TCRdb used MiXCR to reprocess the 5' RACE reads, holding one entry per CDR3 protein. The sample includes a few hundred thousand distinct CDR3 sequences, around 4.5% of them seen just once. Sequencing was performed on PBMCs, taken 15 days after the yellow fever booster vaccination. These receptors originate from a man aged 18 to 29 who received the YFV17D yellow fever vaccine.

This chain joins TRBV7-6 and TRBJ2-5; D is ambiguous. Germline CDR1 is SGHVS and CDR2 is FNYEAQ. This CDR3 has 12 amino acids. Trimming removed 5 bases from V and 4 bases from J, with 8 bases in between. This chain's CDR3 is CASSRPLETQYF. DNA for the CDR3: TGTGCCAGCAGCAGACCACTAGAGACCCAGTACTTC.

This clonotype was observed a handful of times. J is TRBJ1-1 and V is TRBV3-1, with 9 bases matching TRBD1. V lost 7 bases and J lost 6; bases outside the gene matches: 9. The CDR3 has 14 amino acids. The V gene's germline CDR1 is LGHDT and CDR2 YNNKEL (reference sequence). CDR3 nucleotide sequence: TGTGCCAGCACCCCCCGGGGACAGGGTTCTGAAGCTTTCTTT. Encoded protein: CASTPRGQGSEAFF.

This clonotype has a handful of counts. The rearrangement uses TRBV18 and TRBJ2-6; 8 bases line up with TRBD1. V lost 3 bases to trimming and J lost 2 bases; unmatched junction nucleotides: 6. Germline V CDR1 and CDR2: KGHSH, LQKENI. This CDR3 comprises 17 residues. The CDR3 DNA is TGTGCCAGCTCACCCTTCCAGGGGGCGACTGGGGCCAACGTCCTGACTTTC. Protein: CASSPFQGATGANVLTF.

The J gene is TRBJ1-4, the V gene TRBV5-1, with D possibly matching TRBD1 (5 bases). The CDR3 totals 16 residues. Per germline, CDR1 SGHRS and CDR2 YFSETQ. The ends were cut back, 4 bases at V and 3 bases at J, with 16 bases in the middle. CDR3 residues: CASSRTPGPPNEKLFF. For the CDR3, the DNA is TGCGCCAGCAGCCGAACCCCAGGGCCTCCTAATGAAAAACTGTTTTTT.

This clonotype showed up many times. The V call is TRBV6-2 or TRBV6-3, the J call TRBJ2-2, with D unclear. Between the trimmed V and J ends, which lost 0 bases and 1 base, there was a span of 9 bases. Germline CDR1 MNHEY, CDR2 SVGEGT. This CDR3 spans 16 amino acids. The CDR3 here is CASSYSADENTGELFF. The CDR3 DNA reads as TGTGCCAGCAGTTACTCTGCGGACGAGAACACCGGGGAGCTGTTTTTT.

This chain uses TRBV12-3 or TRBV12-4 with TRBJ1-6, with D hard to call. The CDR3 covers 16 residues. V dropped 8 bases and J dropped 0 bases, with 14 bases sitting between them. CDR3 protein: CASSSWVFSYNSPLHF. CDR3 nucleotide sequence: TGTGCCAGCTCTTCATGGGTTTTCTCCTATAATTCACCCCTCCACTTT.

This clonotype was seen repeatedly, ten times or more. The chain joins TRBV6-2 or TRBV6-3 to TRBJ1-2, with D hard to call. Trimming pared 8 bases from V and 2 bases from J, leaving 12 bases between. This CDR3 has 13 amino acids. Germline lookup yields CDR1 MNHEY and CDR2 SVGEGT. The DNA of the CDR3 is TGTGCCAGCTCAACGACCGAGAACTATGGCTACACCTTC. Residues: CASSTTENYGYTF.

This clonotype was seen a few times. This rearrangement joins TRBV21-1 to TRBJ1-3; the table's D gene call, TRBD1, was not cross checked with the DNA. TRBV21-1 represents a pseudogene. This CDR3 comprises 16 residues. CDR3 DNA sequence: TGTGCCAGCAGCAAACCATCAGGGGTCTCTGGAAACACCATATATTTT. Protein sequence: CASSKPSGVSGNTIYF.

There are many counts of this clonotype. The chain recombines TRBV7-6 with TRBJ2-7; the D call may be TRBD1 or TRBD2 (6 bases each). V was shortened by 3 bases and J by 4 bases, with 10 bases between the two germline ends. Germline CDR1 is SGHVS and CDR2 is FNYEAQ. This CDR3 has 13 residues. The CDR3 bases are TGTGCCAGCAGCTTCGGGGGCCCGTACGAGCAGTACTTC. Translating gives CASSFGGPYEQYF.

The sample holds a few counts of this clonotype. This rearrangement joins TRBV29-1 to TRBJ2-1; D may be TRBD2 (5 bases). The CDR3 is 15 amino acids. Germline CDR1 reads SQVTM; CDR2 reads ANQGSEA. V dropped 4 bases and J dropped 8 bases, with 21 bases sitting between them. CDR3 nucleotides: TGCAGCGTTGGAGGGTCTAGTGGGGTGAATGATGAGCAGTTCTTC. Translating gives CSVGGSSGVNDEQFF.

This clonotype was counted ten times or more. CDR3 in amino acids: CASSPPLGGVLYEQYF. Written as DNA, the CDR3 is TGTGCCAGCAGCCCCCCTTTAGGAGGGGTTCTCTACGAGCAGTACTTC. The rearrangement joins TRBV7-9 to TRBJ2-7, with D perhaps TRBD2 (6 bases). The CDR3 length is 16 residues. In germline, CDR1 is SEHNR, CDR2 FQNEAQ (reference sequence). V shed 5 bases and J shed 3 bases, with 20 bases lying between them.

The chain couples TRBV27 to TRBJ1-1; TRBD1 matches at 7 bases. The V gene end was trimmed by 3 bases and the J gene end by 2 bases; junction bases not matched to a gene: 9. The CDR3 is 16 residues long. The germline CDR1 and CDR2 sequences are MNHEY and SMNVEV (reference sequence). Written as DNA, the CDR3 is TGTGCCAGCAGTTTTTCCCAGGACAGGACTAACACTGAAGCTTTCTTT. The encoded protein is CASSFSQDRTNTEAFF.

The chain joins TRBV5-4 to TRBJ2-3, with 10 nucleotides matching TRBD2. CDR3 length: 15 residues. Germline loops: CDR1 SGHNT, CDR2 YYREEE (reference sequence). The V and J ends lost 4 bases and 4 bases, in that order; junction bases with no gene match: 6. CDR3 amino acids: CASSSPAGGPDTQYF. Written as DNA, the CDR3 is TGTGCCAGCAGCAGCCCAGCGGGGGGGCCAGATACGCAGTATTTT.

The V and J genes are TRBV3-1 and TRBJ1-2; D is ambiguous. The CDR3 has 14 amino acids. CDR1 is LGHDT, CDR2 YNNKEL, per germline (reference sequence). V lost 1 base, J lost 4 bases, and 10 bases lay in between. The CDR3 region is CASSQGVIRYGYTF. The CDR3 DNA reads as TGTGCCAGCAGCCAAGGTGTGATTCGCTATGGCTACACCTTC.

The V gene is TRBV7-6, the J gene TRBJ1-3; the D gene is possibly TRBD1 (5 bases). Germline V gene sequence: CDR1 SGHVS, CDR2 FNYEAQ. V was cut by 0 bases and J by 0 bases, with 15 bases left in between. The CDR3 totals 18 residues. The CDR3 loop is CASSLAWRGDLSGNTIYF. In DNA form, the CDR3 reads TGTGCCAGCAGCTTAGCTTGGCGGGGGGACCTCTCTGGAAACACCATATATTTT. The full variable domain, completed using reference TRBV7-6 and TRBJ1-3, is GAGVSQSPRYKVTKRGQDVALRCDPISGHVSLYWYRQALGQGPEFLTYFNYEAQQDKSGLPNDRFSAERPEGSISTLTIQRTEQRDSAMYRCASSLAWRGDLSGNTIYFGEGSWLTVV.

This clonotype appeared a few times. The rearrangement joins TRBV25-1 to TRBJ2-7; maybe TRBD2 (6 bases). Trimming stripped 4 bases from V and 7 bases from J, with 17 bases between. The CDR3 is 14 amino acids. Germline values: CDR1 MGHDK, CDR2 SYGVNS. The CDR3 region is CASSGVGLALEQYF. The CDR3 DNA follows: TGTGCCAGCAGTGGGGTCGGGCTAGCGCTAGAGCAGTACTTC.

This clonotype was detected ten times or more. The chain has TRBV7-2 and TRBJ2-5, with a tentative D call TRBD1 (6 bases). This CDR3 is 14 amino acids long. The germline V gene has CDR1 SGHTA and CDR2 FQGNSA. V was pared by 2 bases and J by 2 bases, with 9 bases between. CDR3 amino acids: CASSLQGIQETQYF. CDR3 DNA sequence: TGTGCCAGCAGCTTACAGGGGATTCAAGAGACCCAGTACTTC. Full variable domain (remainder filled in from reference TRBV7-2 and TRBJ2-5): GAGVSQSPSNKVTEKGKDVELRCDPISGHTALYWYRQSLGQGLEFLIYFQGNSAPDKSGLPSDRFSAERTGGSVSTLTIQRTQQEDSAVYLCASSLQGIQETQYFGPGTRLLVL.

Ten or more counts support this clonotype. The chain joins TRBV7-6 to TRBJ2-1, with 7 positions matching TRBD2. Losses at the gene ends were 5 bases for V and 8 bases for J; bases not matched to a gene: 3. The CDR3 spans 12 residues. Germline CDR1 and CDR2: SGHVS and FNYEAQ. The CDR3 nucleotides are TGTGCCAGCAGCCCGGGGGGTGATGAGCAGTTCTTC. Residues: CASSPGGDEQFF.

The V and J genes are TRBV29-1 and TRBJ2-7, with a possible D match to TRBD1 (6 bases). Germline CDR1 is SQVTM and CDR2 is ANQGSEA. V lost 4 bases and J lost 6, with 13 bases in between. The CDR3 contains 12 residues. The CDR3 DNA reads as TGCAGCGTTGGAGCCAGAGGGGGCGAGCAGTACGTC. Its translation is CSVGARGGEQYV.

The rearrangement joins TRBV15 to TRBJ1-1; D uncertain. V lost 0 bases to trimming and J lost 8 bases, with 7 bases between them. Germline V lookup: CDR1 LNHNV, CDR2 YYDKDF (reference sequence). This CDR3 contains 12 residues. The CDR3: CATSRDTDEAFF. The CDR3 DNA reads as TGTGCCACCAGCAGAGATACAGACGAAGCTTTCTTT.

This clonotype was recorded at least ten times. The rearrangement links TRBV29-1 to TRBJ2-5; D is possibly TRBD2 (5 bases). The CDR3 sequence is 14 residues long. Germline V CDR1 and CDR2: SQVTM, ANQGSEA. Trimming removed 4 bases at V and 4 bases at J, with 16 bases between. CDR3: CSVVSRGGRETQYF. The DNA for the CDR3 is TGCAGCGTTGTGTCCCGGGGTGGGCGAGAGACCCAGTACTTC.

Only a few counts were recorded for this clonotype. The rearrangement uses TRBV20-1 and TRBJ1-5, with D tentatively TRBD1 (5 bases). There are 15 residues in the CDR3. Germline values: CDR1 DFQATT, CDR2 SNEGSKA (reference sequence). Trimming took 3 bases from V and 2 from J, leaving 14 bases between them. The chain's CDR3 is CSASRGPLGNQPQHF. Here the CDR3 DNA reads TGCAGTGCTAGTCGGGGACCGCTGGGCAATCAGCCCCAGCATTTT.

This clonotype has a count of ten or more. The gene calls are TRBV6-5 and TRBJ2-2, with 8 bases aligning to TRBD1. Germline values: CDR1 MNHEY, CDR2 SVGAGI. Losses at the gene ends were 0 bases for V and 9 bases for J; bases not matched to a gene: 6. This CDR3 is built from 15 residues. CDR3 DNA: TGTGCCAGCAGTTACTCACCAGGGGGCCACCGGGAGCTGTTTTTT. Translation: CASSYSPGGHRELFF.

This clonotype came up a few times. This chain joins TRBV7-2 and TRBJ1-5; 7 bases are shared with TRBD1. After removal of 4 bases from V and 5 bases from J, the junction contained 5 bases not matched to a gene. The CDR3 covers 14 residues. The germline V gene has CDR1 SGHTA and CDR2 FQGNSA. The CDR3 here is CASSSRTGHQPQHF. The CDR3 DNA reads TGTGCCAGCAGCTCTCGGACAGGACATCAGCCCCAGCATTTT.

This clonotype was seen at least ten times. The rearrangement joins TRBV11-1 to TRBJ2-1, with a tentative D call TRBD2 (5 bases). With 0 bases removed from V and 0 bases from J, the gap between germline ends came to 6 bases. Germline V gene lookup returns CDR1 SGHAT and CDR2 FQDESV (reference sequence). The CDR3 consists of 15 residues. This CDR3 reads CASSLAGSSYNEQFF. CDR3 in DNA: TGTGCCAGCAGCTTAGCGGGGAGCTCCTACAATGAGCAGTTCTTC.

The chain is built from TRBV7-3 and TRBJ2-2, with 9 bases aligning to TRBD1. The germline V gene encodes CDR1 SGHTA and CDR2 FQGTGA. This CDR3 region has 15 residues. V lost 5 bases and J lost 4; bases outside the gene matches: 5. The CDR3 region is CASSRGTGLTGELFF. The CDR3 nucleotides read TGTGCCAGCAGCCGCGGGACAGGGCTCACCGGGGAGCTGTTTTTT. Together with reference TRBV7-3 and TRBJ2-2, the CDR3 gives the full variable domain: GAGVSQTPSNKVTEKGKYVELRCDPISGHTALYWYRQSLGQGPEFLIYFQGTGAADDSGLPNDRFFAVRPEGSVSTLKIQRTERGDSAVYLCASSRGTGLTGELFFGEGSRLTVL.

The chain has TRBV18 and TRBJ2-2; D assignment may be TRBD1 or TRBD2 (5 bases each). The germline V gene encodes CDR1 KGHSH and CDR2 LQKENI. The CDR3 loop spans 14 amino acids. V shed 0 bases and J shed 4 bases, with 6 bases lying between them. CDR3 bases: TGTGCCAGCTCACCACCGAGGGGCACCGGGGAGCTGTTTTTT. This gives the protein CASSPPRGTGELFF.

The CDR3 coding sequence is TGTGCCAGCGGACACTCTCGGAGGGATGGCGGGGAGCTGTTTTTT. Amino acid sequence: CASGHSRRDGGELFF. The V gene is TRBV6-2 or TRBV6-3, the J gene TRBJ2-2; possible D gene TRBD2, 6 bases. Germline assignment: CDR1 MNHEY and CDR2 SVGEGT. The CDR3 length is 15 residues. Trimming took off 8 bases at V and 7 bases at J, with 20 bases between the two ends.

Only a few counts were recorded for this clonotype. For the CDR3, the DNA is TGTGCCAGCAGTGACCCCCAGGCTAGCGGGGGCCCCTCTGGGGCCAACGTCCTGACTTTC. This translates into CASSDPQASGGPSGANVLTF. The J gene is TRBJ2-6, the V gene TRBV6-1, with 10 bases fitting TRBD2. The CDR3 has 20 residues. Germline loops: CDR1 MNHNS, CDR2 SASEGT. V dropped 3 bases and J dropped 0; count of bases not matched to a gene: 11.

This clonotype was seen a handful of times. CDR3 DNA: TGTGCCAGCAGCTTAGTAGGGGAACGTCAGCCCCAGCATTTT. It translates to CASSLVGERQPQHF. J is TRBJ1-5 and V is TRBV7-8; D is possibly TRBD1 (5 bases). This CDR3 is built from 14 residues. V shed 1 base and J shed 6 bases, with 10 bases lying between them. Germline CDR1 and CDR2: SGHVS and FQNEAQ. The variable domain in full, with the rest retrieved from reference TRBV7-8 and TRBJ1-5, is GAGVSQSPRYKVAKRGQDVALRCDPISGHVSLFWYQQALGQGPEFLTYFQNEAQLDKSGLPSDRFFAERPEGSVSTLKIQRTQQEDSAVYLCASSLVGERQPQHFGDGTRLSIL.

This clonotype was found many times. V gene TRBV20-1 combines with J gene TRBJ1-2; D unclear. The germline CDR1 and CDR2 sequences are DFQATT and SNEGSKA (reference sequence). The CDR3 loop spans 14 amino acids. With 0 bases removed from V and 5 bases from J, the gap between germline ends came to 13 bases. The CDR3 bases are TGCAGTGCTAGAGAGGCATCCTTACTATATGGCTACACCTTC. Its translation: CSAREASLLYGYTF.

Ten or more counts support this clonotype. The chain joins TRBV7-9 to TRBJ1-2, with D perhaps matching TRBD1 (6 bases). This CDR3 has 15 amino acids. The germline V and J ends were trimmed by 5 bases and 4 bases, with 17 bases remaining between them. Germline CDR1 reads SEHNR; CDR2 reads FQNEAQ (reference sequence). The CDR3 DNA reads as TGTGCCAGCAGCCAAAACCTCAGGGGTATCTATGGCTACACCTTC. The encoded protein is CASSQNLRGIYGYTF.